This TCR beta chain was captured by sequencing in a study of early T cells in non-severe SARS-CoV-2 infection. About the study: The study sequenced bulk RNA from unsorted whole blood, with chains unpaired.

In germline, CDR1 is SGHTA, CDR2 FQGNSA. Trimming shortened V by 4 bases and J by 5 bases, and 8 bases separated the two germline ends. The CDR3 sequence is 12 residues long. This clonotype was recorded many times. Its target is unknown. Individual cDNA molecules received unique molecular identifiers during library preparation. From the 5' RACE reads, TCRdb called clonotypes with MiXCR, one entry per CDR3 protein. The sample has tens of thousands of distinct CDR3 sequences, 10% to 12% seen once. Study observations and caveats: Using VDJdb, the matching emphasized anti-spike CD8 responses while missing private and CD4 specificities.

This sequence originates from an adult who was a healthcare worker with PCR-confirmed SARS-CoV-2 infection or an uninfected control (not recorded which). The chain has TRBV7-2 and TRBJ2-5; D is unclear. This specimen was whole blood, taken at baseline. The CDR3 is CASSSFGETQYF. The CDR3 DNA reads as TGTGCCAGCAGCTCTTTCGGGGAGACCCAGTACTTC.